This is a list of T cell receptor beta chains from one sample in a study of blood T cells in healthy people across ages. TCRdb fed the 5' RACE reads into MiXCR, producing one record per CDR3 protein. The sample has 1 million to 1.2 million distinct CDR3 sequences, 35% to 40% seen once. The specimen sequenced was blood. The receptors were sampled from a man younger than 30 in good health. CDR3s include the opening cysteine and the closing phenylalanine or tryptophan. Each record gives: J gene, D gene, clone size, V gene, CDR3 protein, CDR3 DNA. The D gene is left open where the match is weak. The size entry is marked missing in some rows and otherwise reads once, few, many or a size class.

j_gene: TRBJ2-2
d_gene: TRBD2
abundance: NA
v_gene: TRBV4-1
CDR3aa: CASSQVPSGVANTGELFF
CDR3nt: TGCGCCAGCAGCCAAGTCCCTAGCGGGGTCGCGAACACCGGGGAGCTGTTTTTT

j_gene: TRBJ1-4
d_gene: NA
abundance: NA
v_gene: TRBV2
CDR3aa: CASSISSVDPNEKLFF
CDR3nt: TGTGCCAGCAGTATATCCTCCGTTGATCCCAATGAAAAACTGTTTTTT

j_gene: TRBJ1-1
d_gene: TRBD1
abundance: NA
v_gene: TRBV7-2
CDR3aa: CASNLDREGTEAFF
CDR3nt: TGTGCCAGCAACCTAGACAGGGAGGGCACTGAAGCTTTCTTT

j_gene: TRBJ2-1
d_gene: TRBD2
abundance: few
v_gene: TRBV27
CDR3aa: CASSLGPTSGGGNEQFF
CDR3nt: TGTGCCAGCAGTTTGGGACCTACTAGCGGGGGTGGTAATGAGCAGTTCTTC

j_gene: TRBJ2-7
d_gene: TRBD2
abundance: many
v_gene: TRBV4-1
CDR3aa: CASSQDYSGSSYEQYF
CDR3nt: TGCGCCAGCAGCCAGGATTATAGCGGGAGCTCCTACGAGCAGTACTTC

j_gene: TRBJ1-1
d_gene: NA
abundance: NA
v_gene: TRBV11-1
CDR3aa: CASSLARIMNTEAFF
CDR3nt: TGTGCCAGCAGCTTAGCTAGGATCATGAACACTGAAGCTTTCTTT

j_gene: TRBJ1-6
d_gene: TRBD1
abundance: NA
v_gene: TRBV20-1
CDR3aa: CSASTGGNSYNSPLHF
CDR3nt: TGCAGTGCTAGTACAGGGGGGAACTCCTATAATTCACCCCTCCACTTT

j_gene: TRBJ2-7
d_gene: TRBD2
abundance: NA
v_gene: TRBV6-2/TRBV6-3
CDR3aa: CASKTSGTTEQYF
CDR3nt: TGTGCCAGCAAGACTAGCGGAACTACGGAGCAGTACTTC

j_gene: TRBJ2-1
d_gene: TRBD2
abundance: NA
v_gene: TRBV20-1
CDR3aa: CSASRGTSLIEQFF
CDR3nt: TGCAGTGCTAGTCGTGGGACTAGCCTAATAGAGCAGTTCTTC

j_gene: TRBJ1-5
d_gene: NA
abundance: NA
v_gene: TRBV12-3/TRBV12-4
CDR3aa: CAGSLKDSNQPQHF
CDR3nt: TGTGCCGGCAGTTTAAAAGATAGCAATCAGCCCCAGCATTTT

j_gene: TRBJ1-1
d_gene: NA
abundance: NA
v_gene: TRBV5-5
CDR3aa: CASSLLRPFTEAFF
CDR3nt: TGTGCCAGCAGCCTCCTCCGGCCGTTCACTGAAGCTTTCTTT

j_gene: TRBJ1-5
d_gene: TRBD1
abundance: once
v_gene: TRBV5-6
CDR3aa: CASSWGTGSNQPQHF
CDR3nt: TGTGCCAGCAGCTGGGGGACAGGGAGCAATCAGCCCCAGCATTTT

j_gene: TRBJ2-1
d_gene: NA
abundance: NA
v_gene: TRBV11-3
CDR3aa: CASSLGRISYNEQFF
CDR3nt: TGTGCCAGCAGCTTAGGCAGGATATCCTACAATGAGCAGTTCTTC

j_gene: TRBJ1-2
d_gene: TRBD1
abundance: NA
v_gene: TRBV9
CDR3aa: CASSPTRDSVAGGYGYTF
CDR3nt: TGTGCCAGCAGCCCCACCCGGGACAGCGTTGCTGGAGGGTATGGCTACACCTTC

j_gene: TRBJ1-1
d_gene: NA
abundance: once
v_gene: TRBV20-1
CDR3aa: CSSRRGRNTEAFF
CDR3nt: TGCAGTTCCCGCCGGGGCCGAAACACTGAAGCTTTCTTT

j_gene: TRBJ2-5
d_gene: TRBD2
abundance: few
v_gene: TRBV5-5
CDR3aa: CASSLFGGEQYF
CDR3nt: TGTGCCAGCAGCTTGTTTGGGGGGGAGCAGTACTTC

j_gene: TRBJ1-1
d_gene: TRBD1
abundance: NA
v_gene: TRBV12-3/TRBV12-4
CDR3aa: CASTAPQGSTEPFF
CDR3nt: TGCGCCAGTACCGCGCCACAGGGGTCCACTGAACCTTTCTTT

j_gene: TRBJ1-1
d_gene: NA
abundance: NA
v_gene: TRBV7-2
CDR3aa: CASSFLPGRLNTEVFF
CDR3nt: TGTGCCAGCAGCTTTCTACCCGGACGGTTGAACACTGAAGTTTTCTTT

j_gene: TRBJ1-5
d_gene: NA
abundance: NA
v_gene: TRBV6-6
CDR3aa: CASSYAMGRPNQPQHF
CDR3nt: TGTGCCAGCAGCTACGCCATGGGCAGGCCAAATCAGCCCCAGCATTTT

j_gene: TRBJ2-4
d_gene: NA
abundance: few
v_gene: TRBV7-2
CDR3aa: CASSLQEERAKNIQYF
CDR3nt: TGTGCCAGCAGCTTACAGGAGGAACGCGCCAAAAACATTCAGTACTTC

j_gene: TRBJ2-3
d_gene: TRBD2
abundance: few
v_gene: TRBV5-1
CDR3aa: CASSLHRELAVADTQYF
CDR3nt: TGCGCCAGCAGCTTGCACCGGGAACTAGCGGTTGCAGATACGCAGTATTTT

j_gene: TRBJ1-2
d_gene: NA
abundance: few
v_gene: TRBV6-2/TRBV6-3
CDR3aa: CASRQDAYGYTF
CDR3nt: TGTGCCAGCAGACAAGATGCCTATGGCTACACCTTC

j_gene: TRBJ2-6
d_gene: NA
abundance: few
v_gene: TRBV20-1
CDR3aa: CSAAVGGFFSGANVLTF
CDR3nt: TGCAGTGCCGCGGTCGGGGGATTCTTCTCTGGGGCCAACGTCCTGACTTTC

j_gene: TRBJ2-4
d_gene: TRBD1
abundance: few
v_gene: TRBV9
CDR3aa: CASSPSDRKNIQYF
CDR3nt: TGTGCCAGCAGCCCGTCGGACAGGAAAAACATTCAGTACTTC

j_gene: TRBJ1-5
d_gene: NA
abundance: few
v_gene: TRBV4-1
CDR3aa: CASSQGDGGGRSNQPQHF
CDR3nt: TGCGCCAGCAGCCAAGGGGACGGGGGTGGTAGGAGCAATCAGCCCCAGCATTTT

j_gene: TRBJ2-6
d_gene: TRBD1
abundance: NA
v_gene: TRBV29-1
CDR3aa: CSVATGRSAGANVLTF
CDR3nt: TGCAGCGTTGCGACAGGGAGATCTGCTGGGGCCAACGTCCTGACTTTC

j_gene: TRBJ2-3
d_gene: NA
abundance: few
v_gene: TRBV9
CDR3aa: CASSVEGPPTDTQYF
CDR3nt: TGTGCCAGCAGCGTAGAGGGGCCCCCAACAGATACGCAGTATTTT

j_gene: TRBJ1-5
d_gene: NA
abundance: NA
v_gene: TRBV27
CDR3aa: CASSSFISNQPQHF
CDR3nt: TGTGCCAGCAGTTCCTTCATTAGCAATCAGCCCCAGCATTTT

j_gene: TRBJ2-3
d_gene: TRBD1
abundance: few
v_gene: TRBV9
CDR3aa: CASSVVEGATDTQYF
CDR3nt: TGTGCCAGCAGCGTAGTTGAGGGGGCAACAGATACGCAGTATTTT

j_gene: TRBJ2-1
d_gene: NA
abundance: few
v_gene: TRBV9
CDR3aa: CASSVQVGGLYNEQFF
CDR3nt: TGTGCCAGCAGCGTCCAAGTGGGGGGCCTATACAATGAGCAGTTCTTC

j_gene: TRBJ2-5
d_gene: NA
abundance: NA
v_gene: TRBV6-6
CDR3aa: CASTEGGDEQYF
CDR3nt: TGTGCCAGCACCGAGGGGGGCGATGAGCAGTACTTC

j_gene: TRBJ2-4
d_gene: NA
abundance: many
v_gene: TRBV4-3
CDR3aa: CASSQDLARGTSAKNIQYF
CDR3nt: TGCGCCAGCAGCCAAGATCTAGCGAGGGGGACGTCGGCCAAAAACATTCAGTACTTC

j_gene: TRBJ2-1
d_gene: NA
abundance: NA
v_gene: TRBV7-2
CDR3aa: CASSSPNREQFF
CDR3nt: TGTGCCAGCAGCTCTCCTAATCGAGAGCAGTTCTTC

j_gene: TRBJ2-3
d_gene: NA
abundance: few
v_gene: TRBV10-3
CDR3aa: CAIKLGPSTDTQYF
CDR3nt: TGTGCCATCAAATTAGGCCCCAGCACAGATACGCAGTATTTT

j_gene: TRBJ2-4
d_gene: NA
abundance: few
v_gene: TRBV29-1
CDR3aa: CSVEDLGNIQYF
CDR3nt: TGCAGCGTTGAAGATCTAGGAAACATTCAGTACTTC

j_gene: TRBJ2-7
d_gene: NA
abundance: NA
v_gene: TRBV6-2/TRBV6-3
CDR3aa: CASRDRGGYNEQYF
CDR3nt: TGTGCCAGCAGGGACCGTGGGGGCTACAATGAGCAGTACTTC

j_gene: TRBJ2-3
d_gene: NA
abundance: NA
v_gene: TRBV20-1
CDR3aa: CSASGGRQDTQYF
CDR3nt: TGCAGTGCTAGCGGGGGGCGGCAAGATACGCAGTATTTT

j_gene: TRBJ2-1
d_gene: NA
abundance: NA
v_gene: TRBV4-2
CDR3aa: CASSQDRVGVGQFF
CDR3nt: TGTGCCAGCAGCCAAGATAGGGTCGGAGTAGGGCAGTTCTTC

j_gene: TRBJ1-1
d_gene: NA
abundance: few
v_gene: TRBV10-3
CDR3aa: CATSGTEAFF
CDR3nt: TGTGCCACCAGTGGGACTGAAGCTTTCTTT

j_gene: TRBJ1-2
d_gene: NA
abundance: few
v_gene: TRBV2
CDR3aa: CASSEFSMGDHGYTF
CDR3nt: TGTGCCAGCAGTGAATTTTCTATGGGGGATCATGGCTACACCTTC

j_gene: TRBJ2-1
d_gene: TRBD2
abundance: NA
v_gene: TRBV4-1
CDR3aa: CASSKGLANYNEQFF
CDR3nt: TGCGCCAGCAGCAAGGGACTAGCCAACTACAATGAGCAGTTCTTC

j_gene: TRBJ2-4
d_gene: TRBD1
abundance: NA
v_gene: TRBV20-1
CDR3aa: CSARLDRGGESQYF
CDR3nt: TGCAGTGCTAGACTGGACAGGGGAGGGGAGAGCCAGTACTTC